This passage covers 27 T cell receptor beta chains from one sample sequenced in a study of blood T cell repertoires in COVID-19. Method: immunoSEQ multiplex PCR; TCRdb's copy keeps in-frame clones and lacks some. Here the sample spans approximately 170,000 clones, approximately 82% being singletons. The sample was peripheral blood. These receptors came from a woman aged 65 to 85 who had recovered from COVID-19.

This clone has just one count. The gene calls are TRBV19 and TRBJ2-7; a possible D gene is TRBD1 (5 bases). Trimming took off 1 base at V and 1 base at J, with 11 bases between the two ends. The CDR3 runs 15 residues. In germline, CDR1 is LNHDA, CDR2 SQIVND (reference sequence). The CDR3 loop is CASSIVGRGSYEQYF. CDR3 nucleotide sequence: TGTGCCAGTAGTATAGTCGGAAGGGGTTCCTACGAGCAGTACTTC.

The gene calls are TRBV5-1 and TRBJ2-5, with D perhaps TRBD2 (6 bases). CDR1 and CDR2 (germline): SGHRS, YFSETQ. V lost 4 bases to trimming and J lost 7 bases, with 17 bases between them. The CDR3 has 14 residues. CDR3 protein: CASSLGGTSSTQYF. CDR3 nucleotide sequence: TGCGCCAGCAGCCTTGGGGGGACCTCGTCGACCCAGTACTTC.

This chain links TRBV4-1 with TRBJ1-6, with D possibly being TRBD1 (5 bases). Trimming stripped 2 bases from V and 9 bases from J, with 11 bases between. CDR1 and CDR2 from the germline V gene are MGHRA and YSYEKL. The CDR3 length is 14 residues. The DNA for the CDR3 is TGCGCCAGCAGCCAACTGGGGGGGGTTTCACCCCTCCACTTT. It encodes CASSQLGGVSPLHF.

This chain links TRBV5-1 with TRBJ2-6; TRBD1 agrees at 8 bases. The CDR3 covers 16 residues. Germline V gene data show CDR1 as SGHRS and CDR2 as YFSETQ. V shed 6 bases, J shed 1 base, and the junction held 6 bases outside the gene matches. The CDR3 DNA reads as TGCGCCAGCAAGGGGCAGGGGGCGTCTGGGGCCAACGTCCTGACTTTC. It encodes CASKGQGASGANVLTF. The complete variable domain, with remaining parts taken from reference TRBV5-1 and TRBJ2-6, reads KAGVTQTPRYLIKTRGQQVTLSCSPISGHRSVSWYQQTPGQGLQFLFEYFSETQRNKGNFPGRFSGRQFSNSRSEMNVSTLELGDSALYLCASKGQGASGANVLTFGAGSRLTVL.

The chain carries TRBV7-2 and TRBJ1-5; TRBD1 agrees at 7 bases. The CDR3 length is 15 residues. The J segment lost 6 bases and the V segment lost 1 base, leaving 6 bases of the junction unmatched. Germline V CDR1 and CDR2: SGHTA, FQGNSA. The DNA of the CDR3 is TGTGCCAGCAGCTTAGGTGCAGGGGGTGGTCAGCCCCAGCATTTT. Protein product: CASSLGAGGGQPQHF. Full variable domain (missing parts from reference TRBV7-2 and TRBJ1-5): GAGVSQSPSNKVTEKGKDVELRCDPISGHTALYWYRQSLGQGLEFLIYFQGNSAPDKSGLPSDRFSAERTGGSVSTLTIQRTQQEDSAVYLCASSLGAGGGQPQHFGDGTRLSIL.

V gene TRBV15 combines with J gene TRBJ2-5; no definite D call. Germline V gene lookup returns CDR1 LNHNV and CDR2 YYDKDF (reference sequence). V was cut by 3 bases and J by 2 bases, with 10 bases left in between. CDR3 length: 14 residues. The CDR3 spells CATSSYDKQETQYF. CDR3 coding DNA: TGTGCCACCAGCAGTTACGACAAGCAAGAGACCCAGTACTTC. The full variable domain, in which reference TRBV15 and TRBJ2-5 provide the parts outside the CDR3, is DAMVIQNPRYQVTQFGKPVTLSCSQTLNHNVMYWYQQKSSQAPKLLFHYYDKDFNNEADTPDNFQSRRPNTSFCFLDIRSPGLGDTAMYLCATSSYDKQETQYFGPGTRLLVL.

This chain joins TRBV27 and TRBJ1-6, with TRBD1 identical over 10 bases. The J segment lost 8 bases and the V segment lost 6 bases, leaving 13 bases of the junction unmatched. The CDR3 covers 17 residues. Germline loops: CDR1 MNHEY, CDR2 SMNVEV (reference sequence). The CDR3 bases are TGTGCCAGCAGCACCCTACGGGGACAGGGGAGGGATTCACCCCTCCACTTT. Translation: CASSTLRGQGRDSPLHF.

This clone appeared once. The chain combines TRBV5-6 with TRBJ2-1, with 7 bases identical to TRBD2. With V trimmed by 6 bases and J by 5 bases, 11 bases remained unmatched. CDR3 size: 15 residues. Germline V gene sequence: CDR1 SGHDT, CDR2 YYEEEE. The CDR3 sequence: CASTPLGEGNNEQFF. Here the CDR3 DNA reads TGTGCCAGCACCCCCCTAGGGGAGGGGAACAATGAGCAGTTCTTC.

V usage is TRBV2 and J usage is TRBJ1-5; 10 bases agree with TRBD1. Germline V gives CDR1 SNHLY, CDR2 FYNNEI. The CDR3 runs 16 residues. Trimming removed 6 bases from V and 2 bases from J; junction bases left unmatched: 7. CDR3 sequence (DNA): TGTGCCAGCAGGGTGGGACAGGGGTATGGCAATCAGCCCCAGCATTTT. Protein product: CASRVGQGYGNQPQHF.

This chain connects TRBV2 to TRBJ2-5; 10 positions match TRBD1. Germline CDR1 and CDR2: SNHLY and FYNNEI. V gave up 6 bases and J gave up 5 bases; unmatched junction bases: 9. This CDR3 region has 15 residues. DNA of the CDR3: TGTGCCAGCAGGGACGGGACAGGGGTCGAGGAGACCCAGTACTTC. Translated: CASRDGTGVEETQYF.

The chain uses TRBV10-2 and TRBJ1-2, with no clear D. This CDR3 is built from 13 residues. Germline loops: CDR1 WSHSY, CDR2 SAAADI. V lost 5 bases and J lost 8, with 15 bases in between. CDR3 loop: CASSPTGSNGYTF. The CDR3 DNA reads TGCGCCAGCAGTCCTACGGGGTCTAACGGCTACACCTTC.

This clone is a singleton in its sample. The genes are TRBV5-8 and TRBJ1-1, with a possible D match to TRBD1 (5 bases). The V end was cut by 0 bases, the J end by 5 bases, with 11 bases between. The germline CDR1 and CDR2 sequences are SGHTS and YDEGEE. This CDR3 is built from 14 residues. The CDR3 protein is CASSLAGRGTEAFF. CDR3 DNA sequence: TGTGCCAGCAGCTTGGCGGGGAGGGGTACTGAAGCTTTCTTT.

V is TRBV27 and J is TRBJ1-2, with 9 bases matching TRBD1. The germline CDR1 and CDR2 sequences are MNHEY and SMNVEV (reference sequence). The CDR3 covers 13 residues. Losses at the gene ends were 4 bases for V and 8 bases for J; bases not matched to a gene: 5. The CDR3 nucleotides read TGTGCCAGCAGTTGGGGGGGGACAGGGGGCTACACCTTC. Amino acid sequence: CASSWGGTGGYTF.

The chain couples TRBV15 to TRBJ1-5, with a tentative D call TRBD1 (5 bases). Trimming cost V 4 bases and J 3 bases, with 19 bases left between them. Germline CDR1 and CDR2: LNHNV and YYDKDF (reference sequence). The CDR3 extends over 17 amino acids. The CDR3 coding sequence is TGTGCCACCAGCAAGAGCAGGCGGGGGGGGATCAATCAGCCCCAGCATTTT. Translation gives CATSKSRRGGINQPQHF. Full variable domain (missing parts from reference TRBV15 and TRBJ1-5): DAMVIQNPRYQVTQFGKPVTLSCSQTLNHNVMYWYQQKSSQAPKLLFHYYDKDFNNEADTPDNFQSRRPNTSFCFLDIRSPGLGDTAMYLCATSKSRRGGINQPQHFGDGTRLSIL.

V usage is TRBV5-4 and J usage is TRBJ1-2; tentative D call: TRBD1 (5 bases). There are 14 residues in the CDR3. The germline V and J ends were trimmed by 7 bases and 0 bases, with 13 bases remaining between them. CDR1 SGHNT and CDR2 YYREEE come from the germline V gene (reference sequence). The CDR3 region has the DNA TGTGCCAGCCTCCGTCCAGGGACTAACTATGGCTACACCTTC. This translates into CASLRPGTNYGYTF.

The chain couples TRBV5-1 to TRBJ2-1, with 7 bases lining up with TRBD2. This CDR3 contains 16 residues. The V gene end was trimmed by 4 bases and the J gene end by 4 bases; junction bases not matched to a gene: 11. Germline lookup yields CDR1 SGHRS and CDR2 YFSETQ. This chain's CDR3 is CASSRREGGGYNEQFF. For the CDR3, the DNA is TGCGCCAGCAGCCGCCGCGAAGGCGGGGGTTACAATGAGCAGTTCTTC.

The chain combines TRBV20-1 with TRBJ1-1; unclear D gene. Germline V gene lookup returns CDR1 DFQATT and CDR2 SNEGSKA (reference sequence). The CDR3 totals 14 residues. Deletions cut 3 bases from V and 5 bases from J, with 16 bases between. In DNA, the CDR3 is TGCAGTGCTAGTCTGGCGGGAGGAGGGACTGAAGCTTTCTTT. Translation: CSASLAGGGTEAFF.

The CDR3 coding sequence is TGTGCCAGCAGCCCAGTCAGGGGTATCTACGAGCAGTACTTC. Protein product: CASSPVRGIYEQYF. This rearrangement joins TRBV11-2 to TRBJ2-7; tentative D call: TRBD1 (6 bases). This CDR3 is 14 amino acids long. The V end was cut by 5 bases, the J end by 3 bases, with 14 bases between. Germline CDR1 and CDR2: SGHAT and FQNNGV.

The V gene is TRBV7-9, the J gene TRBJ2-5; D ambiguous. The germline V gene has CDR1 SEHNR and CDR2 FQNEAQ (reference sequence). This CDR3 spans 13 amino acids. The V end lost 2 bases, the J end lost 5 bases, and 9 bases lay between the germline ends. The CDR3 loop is CASSLSPGETQYF. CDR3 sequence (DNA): TGTGCCAGCAGCTTAAGTCCCGGGGAGACCCAGTACTTC.

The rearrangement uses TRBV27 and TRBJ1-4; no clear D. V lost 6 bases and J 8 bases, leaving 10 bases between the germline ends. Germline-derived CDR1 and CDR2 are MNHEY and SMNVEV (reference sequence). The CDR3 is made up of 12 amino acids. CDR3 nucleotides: TGTGCCAGCAGCCACCCGGGGGAAAAACTGTTTTTT. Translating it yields CASSHPGEKLFF.

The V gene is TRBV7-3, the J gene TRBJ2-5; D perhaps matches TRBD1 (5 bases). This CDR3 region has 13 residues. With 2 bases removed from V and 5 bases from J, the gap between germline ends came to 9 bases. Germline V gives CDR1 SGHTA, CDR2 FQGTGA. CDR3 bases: TGTGCCAGCAGCTTAGGGGCCCTTGAGACCCAGTACTTC. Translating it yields CASSLGALETQYF.

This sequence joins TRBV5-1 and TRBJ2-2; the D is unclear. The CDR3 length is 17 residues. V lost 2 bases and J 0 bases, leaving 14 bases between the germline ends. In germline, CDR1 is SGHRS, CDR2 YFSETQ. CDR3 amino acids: CASSLVTAHANTGELFF. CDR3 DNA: TGCGCCAGCAGCTTAGTAACAGCCCACGCGAACACCGGGGAGCTGTTTTTT.

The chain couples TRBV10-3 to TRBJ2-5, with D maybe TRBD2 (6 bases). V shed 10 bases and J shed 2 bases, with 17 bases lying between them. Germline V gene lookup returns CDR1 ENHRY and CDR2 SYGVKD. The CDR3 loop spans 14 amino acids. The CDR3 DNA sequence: TGTGCCACCAAAACCCAGCGGGCGCAAGAGACCCAGTACTTC. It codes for CATKTQRAQETQYF.

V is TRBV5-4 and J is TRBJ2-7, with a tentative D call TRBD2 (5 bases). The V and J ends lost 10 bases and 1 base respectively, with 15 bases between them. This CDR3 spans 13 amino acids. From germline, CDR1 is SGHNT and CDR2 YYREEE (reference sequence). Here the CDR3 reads CAYRRAPSYEQYF. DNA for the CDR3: TGTGCCTACCGGCGGGCCCCTTCCTACGAGCAGTACTTC.

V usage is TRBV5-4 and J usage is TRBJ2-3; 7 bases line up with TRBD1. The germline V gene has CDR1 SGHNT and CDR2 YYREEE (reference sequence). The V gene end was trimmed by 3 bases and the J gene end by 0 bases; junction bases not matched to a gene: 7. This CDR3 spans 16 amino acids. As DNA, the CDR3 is TGTGCCAGCAGCTCCGGACAGGATATTAGCACAGATACGCAGTATTTT. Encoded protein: CASSSGQDISTDTQYF.

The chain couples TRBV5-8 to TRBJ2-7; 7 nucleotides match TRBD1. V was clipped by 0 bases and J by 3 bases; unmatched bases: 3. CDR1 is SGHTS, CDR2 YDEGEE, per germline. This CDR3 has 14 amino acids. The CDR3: CASSLVAGGYEQYF. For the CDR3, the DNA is TGTGCCAGCAGCTTGGTCGCAGGGGGCTACGAGCAGTACTTC.

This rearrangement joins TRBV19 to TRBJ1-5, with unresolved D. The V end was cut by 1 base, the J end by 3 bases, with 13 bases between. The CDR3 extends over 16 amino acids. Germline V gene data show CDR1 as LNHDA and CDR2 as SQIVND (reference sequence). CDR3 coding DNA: TGTGCCAGTAGTATAGCCCGGGGTAGAAACAATCAGCCCCAGCATTTT. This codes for CASSIARGRNNQPQHF.